This T cell receptor (beta chain) derives from a study of tumor-infiltrating lymphocytes in localized non-small cell lung cancer. Study findings and constraints: TCRbeta sequencing showed higher T cell infiltration in tumors than uninvolved lung. TCR sequencing covered a subset of patients with enough tissue. T-cell fraction did not differ between immunotypes IM1 and IM2.

Trimming at V came to 2 bases and at J to 7 bases, leaving 5 bases not matched to a gene. The length of the CDR3 is 14 residues. Germline CDR1 is MNHNS and CDR2 is SASEGT. As to this clone: No antigen is known for it.

Data came from immunoSEQ multiplex PCR; TCRdb stores just in-frame clones and leaves some out. The data contain just under 30,000 clones, 75% to 90% of them singletons. This chain joins TRBV6-1 and TRBJ1-2, with 9 bases lining up with TRBD1. The source is a human donor with non-small cell lung cancer. Sequencing input: lung tumor tissue. This CDR3 is CASSEWGQGFGYTF. In nucleotides, the CDR3 is TGTGCCAGCAGTGAATGGGGACAGGGTTTTGGCTACACCTTC.